This is a list of T cell receptor beta chains from one sample in a study of blood T cell repertoires in COVID-19. Sequencing used immunoSEQ multiplex PCR; TCRdb keeps in-frame clones, though not all of them. The profile shows some 320,000 clones, about 89% of them singletons. The sample was peripheral blood. The receptors stem from a woman aged 50 to 60 who had recovered from COVID-19. Each CDR3 is given with its conserved first and last residue. The order of the fields is CDR3 protein, CDR3 DNA, clone size, D gene, CDR3 length, V gene, J gene. D genes are given only for firm matches. Clone sizes are given selectively: once, few, many, or a class where the clone is expanded.

CDR3: CASRVTSGGKETQYF; DNA: TGTGCCAGCAGGGTAACTAGCGGGGGAAAAGAGACCCAGTACTTC; size: NA; D: TRBD2; length: 15; V: TRBV2; J: TRBJ2-5
CDR3: CASGLSYEQYF; DNA: TGTGCCAGCGGCCTCTCCTACGAGCAGTACTTC; size: NA; D: NA; length: 11; V: TRBV28; J: TRBJ2-7
CDR3: CASSRTGELFF; DNA: TGTGCCAGCAGCCGCACCGGGGAGCTGTTTTTT; size: NA; D: NA; length: 11; V: TRBV27; J: TRBJ2-2
CDR3: CASSQTGSYEQYF; DNA: TGTGCCAGCAGCCAAACAGGATCCTACGAGCAGTACTTC; size: NA; D: NA; length: 13; V: TRBV7-3; J: TRBJ2-7
CDR3: CASSLGGGTLSNEQFF; DNA: TGCGCCAGCAGCTTGGGGGGAGGGACTCTCTCAAATGAGCAGTTCTTC; size: NA; D: TRBD2; length: 16; V: TRBV5-1; J: TRBJ2-1
CDR3: CSVKTSSYEQYF; DNA: TGCAGCGTGAAGACTAGCTCCTACGAGCAGTACTTC; size: once; D: NA; length: 12; V: TRBV29-1; J: TRBJ2-7
CDR3: CASSFPPGGGYTF; DNA: TGTGCCAGCAGTTTCCCCCCCGGGGGGGGCTACACCTTC; size: NA; D: NA; length: 13; V: TRBV28; J: TRBJ1-2
CDR3: CASSERTPTSGADYNEQFF; DNA: TGCGCCAGCAGCGAACGCACCCCCACTAGCGGGGCGGATTACAATGAGCAGTTCTTC; size: NA; D: TRBD2; length: 19; V: TRBV4-1; J: TRBJ2-1
CDR3: CASSERRETEAFF; DNA: TGTGCCAGCAGTGAGCGAAGGGAGACTGAAGCTTTCTTT; size: NA; D: NA; length: 13; V: TRBV2; J: TRBJ1-1
CDR3: CASSPRQGYGGELFF; DNA: TGTGCCAGCAGCCCAAGACAGGGTTACGGCGGGGAGCTGTTTTTT; size: NA; D: TRBD1; length: 15; V: TRBV9; J: TRBJ2-2
CDR3: CASSRLAGGTYEQYF; DNA: TGTGCCAGCAGCAGACTAGCGGGAGGAACCTACGAGCAGTACTTC; size: many; D: TRBD2; length: 15; V: TRBV7-8; J: TRBJ2-7
CDR3: CASNPLAGIFGELFF; DNA: TGTGCCAGCAACCCTCTAGCGGGGATCTTCGGGGAGCTGTTTTTT; size: NA; D: TRBD2; length: 15; V: TRBV6-2/TRBV6-3; J: TRBJ2-2
CDR3: CASSSLAVQRKQETQYF; DNA: TGCGCCAGCAGCTCGCTAGCGGTACAGCGAAAACAAGAGACCCAGTACTTC; size: NA; D: TRBD2; length: 17; V: TRBV5-1; J: TRBJ2-5
CDR3: CASSKQSGGAYEQYF; DNA: TGTGCCAGCAGTAAACAGAGCGGGGGGGCGTACGAGCAGTACTTC; size: NA; D: TRBD2; length: 15; V: TRBV6-6; J: TRBJ2-7
CDR3: CASRQNYGYTF; DNA: TGTGCCAGCAGACAAAACTATGGCTACACCTTC; size: NA; D: NA; length: 11; V: TRBV28; J: TRBJ1-2
CDR3: CASSMAGQNYEQYF; DNA: TGTGCCAGCAGCATGGCGGGACAGAACTACGAGCAGTACTTC; size: once; D: NA; length: 14; V: TRBV6-2/TRBV6-3; J: TRBJ2-7
CDR3: CSVTPPNGGYTF; DNA: TGCAGCGTTACCCCTCCTAACGGGGGCTACACCTTC; size: NA; D: NA; length: 12; V: TRBV29-1; J: TRBJ1-2
CDR3: CASSFGLGLTDTQYF; DNA: TGTGCCAGCAGCTTCGGACTGGGGTTGACAGATACGCAGTATTTT; size: NA; D: NA; length: 15; V: TRBV9; J: TRBJ2-3
CDR3: CASSKKAGDWERESYYEQYF; DNA: TGTGCCAGCAGCAAAAAAGCGGGGGATTGGGAGCGGGAGTCGTACTACGAGCAGTACTTC; size: once; D: NA; length: 20; V: TRBV21-1; J: TRBJ2-7
CDR3: CASSRGTSGPQETQYF; DNA: TGTGCCAGCAGCAGAGGGACTAGCGGGCCGCAAGAGACCCAGTACTTC; size: NA; D: TRBD2; length: 16; V: TRBV4-2; J: TRBJ2-5
CDR3: CASSCDNREPCETQYF; DNA: TGTGCCAGCAGTTGCGATAACAGGGAGCCGTGCGAGACCCAGTACTTC; size: NA; D: NA; length: 16; V: TRBV27; J: TRBJ2-5
CDR3: CASSYEGDQPQHF; DNA: TGTGCCAGCAGTTATGAAGGGGATCAGCCCCAGCATTTT; size: NA; D: NA; length: 13; V: TRBV6-5; J: TRBJ1-5
CDR3: CASSDAQANEKLFF; DNA: TGTGCCAGCAGTGACGCACAGGCTAATGAAAAACTGTTTTTT; size: NA; D: NA; length: 14; V: TRBV2; J: TRBJ1-4
CDR3: CASSRRDSPPQHF; DNA: TGTGCCAGTAGTAGGAGGGATTCTCCCCCCCAGCATTTT; size: NA; D: NA; length: 13; V: TRBV19; J: TRBJ1-5
CDR3: CASSLSLARHSGNTIYF; DNA: TGTGCCAGCAGTTTATCGCTAGCCAGGCACTCTGGAAACACCATATATTTT; size: NA; D: NA; length: 17; V: TRBV28; J: TRBJ1-3
CDR3: CASSLDPSQPQHF; DNA: TGTGCCAGCAGCTTGGACCCGAGTCAGCCCCAGCATTTT; size: NA; D: NA; length: 13; V: TRBV5-4; J: TRBJ1-5
CDR3: CASSLPSAGVSEQYF; DNA: TGTGCCAGCAGCTTGCCTTCAGCAGGGGTTAGCGAGCAGTACTTC; size: NA; D: NA; length: 15; V: TRBV5-6; J: TRBJ2-7
CDR3: CATSRDSSGGSNEQFF; DNA: TGTGCCACCAGCAGAGATAGTAGCGGGGGAAGCAATGAGCAGTTCTTC; size: NA; D: TRBD2; length: 16; V: TRBV15; J: TRBJ2-1
CDR3: CASSRSRGSYNEQFF; DNA: TGTGCCAGCAGCCGAAGTAGAGGCTCCTACAATGAGCAGTTCTTC; size: NA; D: NA; length: 15; V: TRBV3-1/TRBV3-2; J: TRBJ2-1
CDR3: CASSRTGGGTEAFF; DNA: TGTGCCAGTAGCAGAACAGGGGGCGGAACTGAAGCTTTCTTT; size: NA; D: TRBD1; length: 14; V: TRBV19; J: TRBJ1-1
CDR3: CASSLGVRETQYF; DNA: TGCGCCAGCAGCTTGGGTGTTAGAGAGACCCAGTACTTC; size: NA; D: NA; length: 13; V: TRBV5-1; J: TRBJ2-5
CDR3: CASTSIDRPNQPQHF; DNA: TGTGCCAGTACCTCAATCGACAGGCCCAATCAGCCCCAGCATTTT; size: NA; D: NA; length: 15; V: TRBV19; J: TRBJ1-5